The 12 T cell receptor beta chains listed next were all sequenced from one sample in a study of CD8 T cells in Susac syndrome. Roughly 0.45 to 1 ug RNA was reverse transcribed with random hexamers. TCRdb processed the immunoSEQ multiplex PCR reads anew with MiXCR; each CDR3 protein has one entry. The sample records some 250,000 distinct CDR3 sequences, 90% to 96% being singletons. Material: CD4+ T cells from PBMCs. Receptor source: a human donor with Susac syndrome.

The genes are TRBV9 and TRBJ1-2; D call uncertain. With 0 bases removed from V and 8 bases from J, the gap between germline ends came to 17 bases. CDR1 is SGDLS and CDR2 is YYNGEE in the germline V gene. The CDR3 loop spans 15 amino acids. Written as DNA, the CDR3 is TGTGCCAGCAGCGTAGGAGTAGTTTTGGGTGAGGGCTACACCTTC. This gives the protein CASSVGVVLGEGYTF.

V usage is TRBV21-1 and J usage is TRBJ2-6. TRBV21-1 is flagged as a pseudogene. CDR3 length: 13 amino acids. The CDR3 protein is CASRVCGANVLTF. The DNA for the CDR3 is TGTGCCAGCAGGGTTTGTGGGGCCAACGTCCTGACTTTC.

This sequence joins TRBV7-9 and TRBJ1-1; D possibly corresponds to TRBD1 (5 bases). Germline assignment: CDR1 SEHNR and CDR2 FQNEAQ (reference sequence). CDR3 size: 15 residues. Trimming cost V 0 bases and J 6 bases, with 14 bases left between them. The CDR3 DNA reads TGTGCCAGCAGCTTAGCTGGGCAGGGAGGGGCTGAAGCTTTCTTT. Translated: CASSLAGQGGAEAFF.

The chain uses TRBV29-1 and TRBJ2-5; D may match TRBD1 or TRBD2 (5 bases each). Trimming cost V 4 bases and J 5 bases, with 11 bases left between them. The germline V gene has CDR1 SQVTM and CDR2 ANQGSEA. The CDR3 is 12 residues long. The DNA of the CDR3 is TGCAGCGTTGGGGACCGCAGGGAGACCCAGTACTTC. Its protein is CSVGDRRETQYF.

The chain carries TRBV29-1 and TRBJ2-1, with D unclear. V was shortened by 4 bases and J by 4 bases, with 11 bases between the two germline ends. The CDR3 covers 13 residues. Germline CDR1 and CDR2: SQVTM and ANQGSEA. The CDR3 reads CSVAGQRYNEQFF. DNA for the CDR3: TGCAGCGTTGCCGGGCAGAGATACAATGAGCAGTTCTTC.

This chain links TRBV15 with TRBJ1-2, with D tentatively TRBD1 (6 bases). Germline CDR1 is LNHNV and CDR2 is YYDKDF (reference sequence). The CDR3 has 15 amino acids. Trimming removed 6 bases from V and 4 bases from J, with 18 bases in between. CDR3: CATSPFGGSGYGYTF. The CDR3, as DNA: TGTGCCACCAGTCCGTTTGGGGGCTCTGGCTATGGCTACACCTTC.

This chain uses TRBV29-1 with TRBJ2-7; 9 bases map to TRBD2. The CDR3 has 15 residues. V lost 0 bases, J lost 5 bases, and 8 bases stayed unmatched. CDR1 is SQVTM and CDR2 is ANQGSEA in the germline V gene. This chain's CDR3 is CSVEEVVAGVDEQYF. CDR3 DNA sequence: TGCAGCGTTGAAGAGGTAGTAGCGGGAGTGGACGAGCAGTACTTC.

The rearrangement links TRBV30 to TRBJ2-2; D ambiguous. V lost 0 bases and J 3 bases, leaving 5 bases between the germline ends. The CDR3 length is 13 residues. The germline CDR1 and CDR2 sequences are GTSNPN and SVGIG (reference sequence). CDR3 bases: TGTGCCTGGAGTGTACGGGACACCGGGGAGCTGTTTTTT. It specifies CAWSVRDTGELFF. The whole variable domain, remainder taken from reference TRBV30 and TRBJ2-2, is SQTIHQWPATLVQPVGSPLSLECTVEGTSNPNLYWYRQAAGRGLQLLFYSVGIGQISSEVPQNLSASRPQDRQFILSSKKLLLSDSGFYLCAWSVRDTGELFFGEGSRLTVL.

The chain employs TRBV12-3 or TRBV12-4 and TRBJ2-2; D is tentatively TRBD1 or TRBD2 (5 bases each). CDR3 size: 15 residues. V was cut by 4 bases and J by 5 bases, with 14 bases left in between. CDR3 region: CASSSGRSYTGELFF. For the CDR3, the DNA is TGTGCCAGCAGTTCGGGACGGAGTTATACCGGGGAGCTGTTTTTT.

V and J are TRBV19 and TRBJ2-7; D is uncertain. V was cut by 3 bases and J by 3 bases, with 6 bases left in between. There are 12 residues in the CDR3. Germline V gives CDR1 LNHDA, CDR2 SQIVND (reference sequence). For the CDR3, the DNA is TGTGCCAGTAGTATCGGCGTCTACGAGCAGTACTTC. Amino acids: CASSIGVYEQYF. Full variable domain (rest looked up from reference TRBV19 and TRBJ2-7): DGGITQSPKYLFRKEGQNVTLSCEQNLNHDAMYWYRQDPGQGLRLIYYSQIVNDFQKGDIAEGYSVSREKKESFPLTVTSAQKNPTAFYLCASSIGVYEQYFGPGTRLTVT.

The chain recombines TRBV6-5 with TRBJ2-4; perhaps TRBD1 as D (6 bases). V was pared by 4 bases and J by 1 base, with 11 bases between. The CDR3 extends over 15 amino acids. Per germline, CDR1 MNHEY and CDR2 SVGAGI. The CDR3 sequence: CASSSSQGAKNIQYF. The CDR3 nucleotides read TGTGCCAGCAGTTCCTCACAGGGCGCCAAAAACATTCAGTACTTC.

The rearrangement uses TRBV20-1 and TRBJ2-2; 7 bases are a match to TRBD2. This CDR3 region has 15 residues. V gave up 3 bases and J gave up 2 bases; unmatched junction bases: 6. CDR1 is DFQATT and CDR2 is SNEGSKA in the germline V gene (reference sequence). The CDR3 sequence is CSASSGPGNTGELFF. Written as DNA, the CDR3 is TGCAGTGCTAGTAGCGGGCCAGGAAACACCGGGGAGCTGTTTTTT.